These T cell receptor beta chains were read from a single sample in a study of T-cell reconstitution after alpha-beta-depleted transplantation in children. MiXCR was run by TCRdb on the PCR reads, yielding one entry per CDR3 protein. Of hundreds of thousands of distinct CDR3 sequences in the sample, about an eighth were seen once. Source: PBMCs, taken before TCRalphabeta/CD19-depleted stem cell transplant. These receptors all stem from a girl aged 2-10 years with congenital amegakaryocytic thrombocytopenia, due to receive a stem cell transplant. CDR3s include the opening cysteine and the closing phenylalanine or tryptophan. Fields, in order: D gene, V gene, J gene, clone size, CDR3 DNA, CDR3 protein. The D gene is left open where the match is weak. Expanded clones get a size class; other rows say once, few or many, or leave the size out.

d_call: NA
v_call: TRBV4-1
j_call: TRBJ2-1
clone_size: many
cdr3_nt: TGCGCCAGCAGCCAAGAGGCGCACTGGAGCTTC
cdr3_aa: CASSQEAHWSF

d_call: TRBD2
v_call: TRBV10-2
j_call: TRBJ2-1
clone_size: many
cdr3_nt: TGCGCCAGCCGGGGGACTAGTTTCAGTGAGCAGTTCTTC
cdr3_aa: CASRGTSFSEQFF

d_call: TRBD2
v_call: TRBV20-1
j_call: TRBJ2-3
clone_size: many
cdr3_nt: TGCAGTCCTTGGACTAGCGGCAACACAGATACGCAGTATTTT
cdr3_aa: CSPWTSGNTDTQYF

d_call: NA
v_call: TRBV28
j_call: TRBJ1-2
clone_size: NA
cdr3_nt: TGTGCCAGCAGTTTCGCGGGGGGGGACTATGGCTACACCTTC
cdr3_aa: CASSFAGGDYGYTF

d_call: NA
v_call: TRBV27
j_call: TRBJ2-3
clone_size: many
cdr3_nt: TGTGCCAGCAGTTTCATAGGGGACACAGATACGCAGTATTTT
cdr3_aa: CASSFIGDTDTQYF

d_call: NA
v_call: TRBV10-3
j_call: TRBJ2-7
clone_size: many
cdr3_nt: TGTGCCATCAGTGACAGGGTCTACGAGCAGTACTTC
cdr3_aa: CAISDRVYEQYF

d_call: NA
v_call: TRBV7-9
j_call: TRBJ1-4
clone_size: NA
cdr3_nt: TGTGTCAGCAGACCGATGGGGGGTGGAGAAAAACTGTTTTTT
cdr3_aa: CVSRPMGGGEKLFF

d_call: TRBD1
v_call: TRBV20-1
j_call: TRBJ2-3
clone_size: many
cdr3_nt: TGCAGTGCTCCCTGGTGGGGACAGTCCACAGATACGCAGTATTTT
cdr3_aa: CSAPWWGQSTDTQYF

d_call: NA
v_call: TRBV5-1
j_call: TRBJ2-3
clone_size: many
cdr3_nt: TGCGCCAGCAGCTTGGCGAGGGCTGGTACAGATACGCAGTATTTT
cdr3_aa: CASSLARAGTDTQYF

d_call: NA
v_call: TRBV10-3
j_call: TRBJ2-3
clone_size: few
cdr3_nt: TGTGCCATCAGTGACGCCCTAGAGCGGACAGATACGCAGTATTTT
cdr3_aa: CAISDALERTDTQYF

d_call: TRBD2
v_call: TRBV29-1
j_call: TRBJ2-1
clone_size: many
cdr3_nt: TGCAGCGTTAAACCCGGGGGGGGGCCGTACTCCTACAATGAGCAGTTCTTC
cdr3_aa: CSVKPGGGPYSYNEQFF

d_call: NA
v_call: TRBV7-9
j_call: TRBJ2-7
clone_size: many
cdr3_nt: TGTGCCAGCAGCTTACATTCCTACGAGCAGTACTTC
cdr3_aa: CASSLHSYEQYF

d_call: NA
v_call: TRBV5-1
j_call: TRBJ1-4
clone_size: many
cdr3_nt: TGCGCCAGCAGCTTGGTTGGTCCTTTGTCGGAAAAACTGTTTTTT
cdr3_aa: CASSLVGPLSEKLFF

d_call: NA
v_call: TRBV20-1
j_call: TRBJ2-5
clone_size: NA
cdr3_nt: TGCAGTGCCCCTCCTTCGGTGTACCAAGAGACCCAGTACTTC
cdr3_aa: CSAPPSVYQETQYF

d_call: NA
v_call: TRBV28
j_call: TRBJ2-2
clone_size: NA
cdr3_nt: TGTGCCAGCAGAGGGCCAGTCCTCGGGGAGCTGTTTTTT
cdr3_aa: CASRGPVLGELFF

d_call: NA
v_call: TRBV6-5
j_call: TRBJ2-6
clone_size: many
cdr3_nt: TGTGCCGCCAGCGAGTATGGGGCCAACGTCCTGACTTTC
cdr3_aa: CAASEYGANVLTF

d_call: NA
v_call: TRBV5-1
j_call: TRBJ2-5
clone_size: NA
cdr3_nt: TGCGCCAGCAGCGAGGGAGATTGGGAGACCCAGTCCTTC
cdr3_aa: CASSEGDWETQSF

d_call: NA
v_call: TRBV5-5
j_call: TRBJ2-7
clone_size: many
cdr3_nt: TGTGCCAGCAGCGAGTATTCCCAAGCTTACTACGAGCAGTACTTC
cdr3_aa: CASSEYSQAYYEQYF

d_call: NA
v_call: TRBV27
j_call: TRBJ2-5
clone_size: NA
cdr3_nt: TGTGCCAGCAGTAACAGGCCCCAAGAGACCCAGTACTTC
cdr3_aa: CASSNRPQETQYF

d_call: NA
v_call: TRBV7-9
j_call: TRBJ2-1
clone_size: many
cdr3_nt: TGTGCCAGCAGCATCCCAGGCAGGGAAGATGAGCAGTTCTTC
cdr3_aa: CASSIPGREDEQFF

d_call: NA
v_call: TRBV29-1
j_call: TRBJ2-7
clone_size: many
cdr3_nt: TGCAGCGTGTGGACTACCTACGAGCAGTACTTC
cdr3_aa: CSVWTTYEQYF

d_call: NA
v_call: TRBV11-2
j_call: TRBJ1-2
clone_size: many
cdr3_nt: TGTGCCAGCAGCTCTCGGACGGGCACTTCTCTCTATGGCTACACCTTC
cdr3_aa: CASSSRTGTSLYGYTF

d_call: TRBD2
v_call: TRBV12-3/TRBV12-4
j_call: TRBJ2-1
clone_size: NA
cdr3_nt: TGTGCCAGCAGTGCCGGGACTAGCGGGATTTTCTCCTACAATGAGCAGTTCTTC
cdr3_aa: CASSAGTSGIFSYNEQFF

d_call: TRBD1
v_call: TRBV29-1
j_call: TRBJ1-1
clone_size: many
cdr3_nt: TGCAGCGTGGAGGGACAGACCACTGAAGCTTTCTTT
cdr3_aa: CSVEGQTTEAFF

d_call: TRBD1
v_call: TRBV15
j_call: TRBJ2-3
clone_size: many
cdr3_nt: TGTGCCACCTCGGACAGGGTGACAGATACGCAGTATTTT
cdr3_aa: CATSDRVTDTQYF

d_call: NA
v_call: TRBV12-3/TRBV12-4
j_call: TRBJ2-1
clone_size: many
cdr3_nt: TGTGCCAGCAGTCCCTTCCGGCGCGCCGATGAGCAGTTCTTC
cdr3_aa: CASSPFRRADEQFF

d_call: TRBD1
v_call: TRBV5-6
j_call: TRBJ2-1
clone_size: few
cdr3_nt: TGTGCCAGCAGCGAGGACAGGGGGCTTGGGAATGAGCAGTTCTTC
cdr3_aa: CASSEDRGLGNEQFF

d_call: NA
v_call: TRBV27
j_call: TRBJ2-3
clone_size: many
cdr3_nt: TGTGCCAGCAGTTTCATGTCGGTAGGGGCGGGGACAGATACGCAGTATTTT
cdr3_aa: CASSFMSVGAGTDTQYF

d_call: TRBD2
v_call: TRBV10-3
j_call: TRBJ2-3
clone_size: NA
cdr3_nt: TGTGCCATCAGTGAGACGGGACTAGCGGGCAGCACAGATACGCAGTATTTT
cdr3_aa: CAISETGLAGSTDTQYF

d_call: TRBD1
v_call: TRBV20-1
j_call: TRBJ1-4
clone_size: NA
cdr3_nt: TGCAGTGCTAGAAAGACAGGGGCTGGTGAAAAACTGTTTTTT
cdr3_aa: CSARKTGAGEKLFF

d_call: TRBD1
v_call: TRBV10-2
j_call: TRBJ2-1
clone_size: many
cdr3_nt: TGCGCCAGCAGCAACCGACAGGGCGCTTTGTCCTACAATGAGCAGTTCTTC
cdr3_aa: CASSNRQGALSYNEQFF

d_call: NA
v_call: TRBV5-1
j_call: TRBJ2-5
clone_size: many
cdr3_nt: TGCGCCAGCAGCTTGGAAGGCAGCCTCCAAGAGACCCAGTACTTC
cdr3_aa: CASSLEGSLQETQYF

d_call: NA
v_call: TRBV4-1
j_call: TRBJ1-1
clone_size: NA
cdr3_nt: TGCGCCAGCAGCCAGAAGACCCTGGGGAACACTGTAGCTTTCTTT
cdr3_aa: CASSQKTLGNTVAFF

d_call: NA
v_call: TRBV30
j_call: TRBJ1-1
clone_size: few
cdr3_nt: TGTGCCTGGAGTGTGACGGGGGGAAACGGTGAAGCTTTCTTT
cdr3_aa: CAWSVTGGNGEAFF

d_call: NA
v_call: TRBV20-1
j_call: TRBJ1-1
clone_size: NA
cdr3_nt: TGCAGTGCTAGAGTTGACCCCTTCACTGAAGCTTTCTTT
cdr3_aa: CSARVDPFTEAFF

d_call: NA
v_call: TRBV12-3/TRBV12-4
j_call: TRBJ2-7
clone_size: once
cdr3_nt: TGTGCCAGCAGTTTTTCGGGTGTAAGCTCTGAGCAGTACTTC
cdr3_aa: CASSFSGVSSEQYF

d_call: TRBD1
v_call: TRBV12-3/TRBV12-4
j_call: TRBJ1-4
clone_size: NA
cdr3_nt: TGTGCCAGCAGTCCGGAACAGGGGAGAAAACTGTTTTTT
cdr3_aa: CASSPEQGRKLFF

d_call: TRBD2
v_call: TRBV11-2
j_call: TRBJ2-3
clone_size: many
cdr3_nt: TGTGCCAGCAGCTTAGCGTCTAGCGGGAGTAATACGCAGTATTTT
cdr3_aa: CASSLASSGSNTQYF

d_call: NA
v_call: TRBV24-1
j_call: TRBJ2-5
clone_size: NA
cdr3_nt: TGTGCCACCAGTGATGCGGGACTCACGGGGAAAGAGACCCAGTACTTC
cdr3_aa: CATSDAGLTGKETQYF

d_call: TRBD2
v_call: TRBV5-1
j_call: TRBJ2-1
clone_size: many
cdr3_nt: TGCGCCAGCAGCTTTACTAGCGGGAGGGTAGAAGAGCAGTTCTTC
cdr3_aa: CASSFTSGRVEEQFF

d_call: NA
v_call: TRBV14
j_call: TRBJ2-2
clone_size: NA
cdr3_nt: TGTGCCAGCAGCCGCGACAGCACATTCGGGGAGCTGTTTTTT
cdr3_aa: CASSRDSTFGELFF

d_call: NA
v_call: TRBV5-8
j_call: TRBJ1-5
clone_size: NA
cdr3_nt: TGTGCCAGCAGCTTGGCTCGTTTGCCCCAGCATTTT
cdr3_aa: CASSLARLPQHF

d_call: NA
v_call: TRBV20-1
j_call: TRBJ1-1
clone_size: NA
cdr3_nt: TGCAGTGCTGGGAATGTGAACACTGAAGCTTTCTTT
cdr3_aa: CSAGNVNTEAFF

d_call: NA
v_call: TRBV10-3
j_call: TRBJ2-1
clone_size: many
cdr3_nt: TGTGCCATCAGTGGGACGACACCTCCCTACAATGAGCAGTTCTTC
cdr3_aa: CAISGTTPPYNEQFF

d_call: NA
v_call: TRBV15
j_call: TRBJ2-7
clone_size: NA
cdr3_nt: TGTGCCACCAGCCGAAAAGGTGTCTACGAGCAGTACTTC
cdr3_aa: CATSRKGVYEQYF

d_call: NA
v_call: TRBV5-1
j_call: TRBJ2-2
clone_size: many
cdr3_nt: TGCGCCAGCCGCAGGGACCTTACGAACACCGGGGAGCTGTTTTTT
cdr3_aa: CASRRDLTNTGELFF

d_call: NA
v_call: TRBV7-9
j_call: TRBJ2-3
clone_size: many
cdr3_nt: TGTGCCAGCAGCTTACTACAGGCAGATACGCAGTATTTT
cdr3_aa: CASSLLQADTQYF

d_call: TRBD2
v_call: TRBV7-9
j_call: TRBJ2-1
clone_size: NA
cdr3_nt: TGTGCCAGCAGCTCCACCGGGACTAGCGTGTACAATGAGCAGTTCTTC
cdr3_aa: CASSSTGTSVYNEQFF

d_call: NA
v_call: TRBV5-1
j_call: TRBJ2-6
clone_size: many
cdr3_nt: TGCGCCAGCAGCTTGTCTTACAGGGCCCCGCGGGTCCTGACTTTC
cdr3_aa: CASSLSYRAPRVLTF

d_call: TRBD2
v_call: TRBV28
j_call: TRBJ2-3
clone_size: many
cdr3_nt: TGTGCCAGCAGTTGGCCCAGAGTAGCGGGAGGGCCAGATACGCAGTATTTT
cdr3_aa: CASSWPRVAGGPDTQYF

d_call: NA
v_call: TRBV18
j_call: TRBJ2-3
clone_size: NA
cdr3_nt: TGTGCCAGCTCACCACCTGACTGGCCAGATACGCAGTATTTT
cdr3_aa: CASSPPDWPDTQYF

d_call: TRBD1
v_call: TRBV12-3/TRBV12-4
j_call: TRBJ2-7
clone_size: many
cdr3_nt: TGTGCCAGCAGCGGGGACAGGGAGAGTCCCTACGAGCAGTACTTC
cdr3_aa: CASSGDRESPYEQYF

d_call: NA
v_call: TRBV20-1
j_call: TRBJ2-1
clone_size: many
cdr3_nt: TGCAGTGCTAGCAAAGGGTCTTTGACCTACAATGAGCAGTTCTTC
cdr3_aa: CSASKGSLTYNEQFF

d_call: NA
v_call: TRBV3-1
j_call: TRBJ2-2
clone_size: few
cdr3_nt: TGTGCCGCTGCCTCAGCGTTCGGGGAGCTGTTTTTT
cdr3_aa: CAAASAFGELFF

d_call: NA
v_call: TRBV20-1
j_call: TRBJ1-3
clone_size: many
cdr3_nt: TGCAGTGCAAGGTCGTTCGGAAACACCATATATTTT
cdr3_aa: CSARSFGNTIYF